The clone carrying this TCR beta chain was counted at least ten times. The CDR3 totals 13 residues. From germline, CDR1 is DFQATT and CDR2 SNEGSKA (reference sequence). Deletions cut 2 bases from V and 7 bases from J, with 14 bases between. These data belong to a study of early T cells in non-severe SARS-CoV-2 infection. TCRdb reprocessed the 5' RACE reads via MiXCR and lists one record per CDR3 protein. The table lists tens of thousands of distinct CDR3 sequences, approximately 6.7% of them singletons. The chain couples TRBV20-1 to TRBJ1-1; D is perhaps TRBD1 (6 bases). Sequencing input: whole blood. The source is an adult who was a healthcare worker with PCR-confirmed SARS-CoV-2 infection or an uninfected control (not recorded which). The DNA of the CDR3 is TGCAGTGCTAGACCCCCCGAGGGACATGAAGCTTTCTTT. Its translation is CSARPPEGHEAFF.